What follows describes a single T cell receptor beta chain. The antigen is not known. This entry comes from a study of shared clonotypes between healthy human individuals. Notes on the study in general: Measured sharing among donors was expected to vary with sequencing depth.

The CDR3 is 15 residues long. V lost 3 bases and J lost 4; bases outside the gene matches: 8. Germline V gene sequence: CDR1 LGHNA, CDR2 YNFKEQ. The authors ran the assay at deep level. The authors distributed each subset's genomic DNA evenly over several immunoSEQ plates. This table comes from immunoSEQ multiplex PCR, and its TCRdb copy is limited to in-frame clones, with some not included. The sample records fewer than 1.6 million clones, 98% being singletons. The donor cohort consisted entirely of Caucasian adults residing in Nashville, Tennessee. Sequenced sample: naive CD4+ T cells sorted from blood. The subset: CD45RA+ positively selected. The receptor comes from a man aged 25-45 years in good health. V gene TRBV4-2 combines with J gene TRBJ2-7, with TRBD2 matching 8 bases. Here the CDR3 reads CASSQRGESGYEQYF. The CDR3 DNA is TGTGCCAGCAGCCAGCGGGGGGAGAGTGGGTACGAGCAGTACTTC.